This entry concerns a single TCR beta chain. The data were obtained in a study of control samples from healthy donors and cancer patients. Deletions cut 3 bases from V and 5 bases from J, with 5 bases between. Germline CDR1 and CDR2: SGDLS and YYNGEE. This CDR3 has 12 residues. Libraries were prepared by immunoSEQ multiplex PCR; TCRdb keeps only in-frame clonotypes and omits some of them. Among about 120,000 clones listed, more than 70% were seen once. The J gene is TRBJ2-2, the V gene TRBV9; D unclear. The sample taken for sequencing was blood. This TCR was recovered from a man aged 35 to 55 in good health. For the CDR3, the DNA is TGTGCCAGCAGCGATTTTACCGGGGAGCTGTTTTTT. It encodes CASSDFTGELFF.